This T cell receptor (beta chain) was captured by sequencing in a study of identifying expanded T cells in peripheral blood. On this clone: The antigen remains unidentified.

Produced via immunoSEQ multiplex PCR; TCRdb's table is partial and in-frame only. The sample includes about 130,000 clones, 75% to 90% of them seen just once. The CDR3 is 13 residues long. V gave up 5 bases and J gave up 6 bases; unmatched junction bases: 4. The germline gives CDR1 SGHNT, CDR2 YYREEE (reference sequence). No infections or other immune events were documented during collection. Overall study results and limits: Two-week clone count variance significantly increased as total template count grew. Differentially abundant clones: around 1.2 between replicates, about 15 at around 14 days, over 18 at four.

Sample: blood. The receptor was derived from a person aged 18 to 70 in good health. The chain couples TRBV5-4 to TRBJ2-7, with TRBD1 matching over 11 bases. CDR3 amino acids: CASSPDRGREQYF. The CDR3 region has the DNA TGTGCCAGCAGTCCGGACAGGGGGCGCGAGCAGTACTTC.